This T cell receptor (beta chain) derives from a study of early T cells in non-severe SARS-CoV-2 infection. This clonotype has a count of ten or more. The antigen is undetermined. Each single cDNA molecule received a unique molecular identifier. A single record per CDR3 protein comes from TCRdb applying MiXCR to the 5' RACE reads. In the table there are about 34,000 distinct CDR3 sequences, roughly 5.7% of which are singletons. V dropped 1 base and J dropped 7 bases, with 12 bases sitting between them. The germline gives CDR1 SGDLS, CDR2 YYNGEE. The CDR3 has 14 amino acids. Study results and limitations: The matching step, a VDJdb search, favored anti-spike CD8 responses and missed private and CD4 specificities.

The chain carries TRBV9 and TRBJ2-4; tentative D call: TRBD1 (6 bases). The sample consisted of whole blood. This receptor was taken from an adult who was a healthcare worker with PCR-confirmed SARS-CoV-2 infection or an uninfected control (not recorded which). CDR3 region: CASSVNREQNIQYF. The CDR3 DNA reads as TGTGCCAGCAGCGTAAACAGGGAGCAGAACATTCAGTACTTC.